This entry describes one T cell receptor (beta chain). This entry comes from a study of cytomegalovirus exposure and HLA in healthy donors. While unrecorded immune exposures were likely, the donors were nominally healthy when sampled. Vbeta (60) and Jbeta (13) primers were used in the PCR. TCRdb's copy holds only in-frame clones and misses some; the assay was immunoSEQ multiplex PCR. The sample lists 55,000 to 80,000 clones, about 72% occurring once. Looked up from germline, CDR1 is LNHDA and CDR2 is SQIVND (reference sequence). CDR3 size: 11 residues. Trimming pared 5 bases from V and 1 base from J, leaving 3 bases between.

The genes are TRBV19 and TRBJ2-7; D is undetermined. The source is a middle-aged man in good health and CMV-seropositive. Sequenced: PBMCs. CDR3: CASSSSYEQYF. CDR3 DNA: TGTGCCAGTAGTTCATCCTACGAGCAGTACTTC.